This entry features one T cell receptor beta chain sequence. V lost 4 bases, J lost 0 bases, and 2 bases stayed unmatched. This CDR3 is built from 14 residues. Germline V gene lookup returns CDR1 GTSNPN and CDR2 SVGIG (reference sequence). Generated by immunoSEQ multiplex PCR, the TCRdb table keeps only in-frame clones and is missing some. The table records under 250,000 clones, 70% to 80% of them present only once. This specimen belongs to a study of blood T cell repertoires in COVID-19. The V and J genes are TRBV30 and TRBJ1-3; TRBD1 agrees at 8 bases. The receptor's source is a woman aged 40-49 years with COVID-19, enrolled during active disease. Sequenced sample: peripheral blood. The CDR3 region is CAWNRGFSGNTIYF. Written as DNA, the CDR3 is TGTGCCTGGAACAGGGGGTTCTCTGGAAACACCATATATTTT.